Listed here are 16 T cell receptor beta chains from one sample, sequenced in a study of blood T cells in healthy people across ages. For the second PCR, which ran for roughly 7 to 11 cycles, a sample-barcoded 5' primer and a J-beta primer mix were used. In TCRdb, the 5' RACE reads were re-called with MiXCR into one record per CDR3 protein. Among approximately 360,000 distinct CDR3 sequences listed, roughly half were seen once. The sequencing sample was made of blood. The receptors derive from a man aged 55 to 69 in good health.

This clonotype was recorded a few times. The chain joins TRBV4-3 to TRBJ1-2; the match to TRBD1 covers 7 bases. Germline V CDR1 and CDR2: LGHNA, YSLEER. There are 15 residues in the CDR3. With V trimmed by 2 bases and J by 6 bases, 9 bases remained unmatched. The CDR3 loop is CASSQTSMQGDGYTF. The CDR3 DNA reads TGCGCCAGCAGCCAAACTTCGATGCAGGGGGATGGCTACACCTTC.

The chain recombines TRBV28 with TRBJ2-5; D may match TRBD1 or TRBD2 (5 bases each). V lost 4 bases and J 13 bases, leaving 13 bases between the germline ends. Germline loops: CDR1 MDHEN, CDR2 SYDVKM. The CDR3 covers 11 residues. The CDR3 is CASSSGALRYF. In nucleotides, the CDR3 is TGTGCCAGCAGTTCCGGGGCCCTCAGGTACTTC.

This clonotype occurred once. The DNA of the CDR3 is TGTGCCAGCAGTTCCCCCGTTGGTGGCGAGCAGTACTTC. It encodes CASSSPVGGEQYF. The V call is TRBV27, the J call TRBJ2-7; D call uncertain. The germline CDR1 and CDR2 sequences are MNHEY and SMNVEV (reference sequence). The CDR3 runs to 13 residues. Trimming removed 4 bases from V and 6 bases from J, with 13 bases in between.

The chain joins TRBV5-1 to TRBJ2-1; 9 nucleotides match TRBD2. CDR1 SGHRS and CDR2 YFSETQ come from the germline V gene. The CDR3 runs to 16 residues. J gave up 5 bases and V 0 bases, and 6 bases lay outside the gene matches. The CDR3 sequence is CASSLVASGVNNEQFF. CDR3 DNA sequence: TGCGCCAGCAGCTTGGTGGCTAGCGGGGTCAACAATGAGCAGTTCTTC.

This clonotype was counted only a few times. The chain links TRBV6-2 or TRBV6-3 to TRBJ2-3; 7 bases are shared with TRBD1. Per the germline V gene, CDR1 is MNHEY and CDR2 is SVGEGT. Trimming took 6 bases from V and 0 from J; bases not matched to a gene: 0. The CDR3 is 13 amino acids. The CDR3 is CASRQGSTDTQYF. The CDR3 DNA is TGTGCCAGCAGACAGGGGAGCACAGATACGCAGTATTTT.

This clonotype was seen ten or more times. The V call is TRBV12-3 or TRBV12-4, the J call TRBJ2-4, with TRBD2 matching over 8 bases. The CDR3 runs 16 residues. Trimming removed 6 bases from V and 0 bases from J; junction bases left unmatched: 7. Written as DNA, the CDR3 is TGTGCCAGCAGACACCGGGGGGGGGAAGCCAAAAACATTCAGTACTTC. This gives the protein CASRHRGGEAKNIQYF.

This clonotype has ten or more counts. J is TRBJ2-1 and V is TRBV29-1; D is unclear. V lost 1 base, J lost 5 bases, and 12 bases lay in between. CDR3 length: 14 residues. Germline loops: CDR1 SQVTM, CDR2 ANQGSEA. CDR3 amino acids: CSVEAVAANNEQFF. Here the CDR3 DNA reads TGCAGCGTTGAAGCCGTGGCTGCCAACAATGAGCAGTTCTTC.

CDR3 protein: CASSIGQGAQETQYF. The DNA of the CDR3 is TGTGCCAGTAGTATAGGACAGGGGGCTCAAGAGACCCAGTACTTC. This chain links TRBV19 with TRBJ2-5, with 10 bases aligning to TRBD1. This CDR3 spans 15 amino acids. Germline trimming cut 1 base from V and 2 bases from J; bases unmatched to any gene: 1. Germline assignment: CDR1 LNHDA and CDR2 SQIVND (reference sequence).

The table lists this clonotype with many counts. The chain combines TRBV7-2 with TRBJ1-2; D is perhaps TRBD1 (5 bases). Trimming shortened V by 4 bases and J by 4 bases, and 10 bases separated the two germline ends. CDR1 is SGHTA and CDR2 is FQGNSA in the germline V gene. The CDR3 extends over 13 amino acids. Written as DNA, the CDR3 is TGTGCCAGCAGCTCCGACAGAACCTATGGCTACACCTTC. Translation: CASSSDRTYGYTF.

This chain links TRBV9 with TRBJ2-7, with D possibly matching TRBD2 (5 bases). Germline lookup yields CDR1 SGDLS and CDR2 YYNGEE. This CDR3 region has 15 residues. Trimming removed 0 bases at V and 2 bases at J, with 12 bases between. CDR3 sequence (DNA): TGTGCCAGCAGCGTAGGAGGGAGACCCCCCTACGAGCAGTACTTC. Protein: CASSVGGRPPYEQYF.

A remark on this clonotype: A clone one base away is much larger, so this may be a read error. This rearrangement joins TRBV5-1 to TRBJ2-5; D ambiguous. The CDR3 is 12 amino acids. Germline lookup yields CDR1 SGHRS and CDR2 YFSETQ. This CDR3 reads CAGSLAQETQYF. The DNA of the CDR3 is TGCGCCGGCAGCTTGGCCCAAGAGACCCAGTACTTC. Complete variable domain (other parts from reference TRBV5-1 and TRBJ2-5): KAGVTQTPRYLIKTRGQQVTLSCSPISGHRSVSWYQQTPGQGLQFLFEYFSETQRNKGNFPGRFSGRQFSNSRSEMNVSTLELGDSALYLCAGSLAQETQYFGPGTRLLVL.

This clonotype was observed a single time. For the CDR3, the DNA is TGCAGTGCTAGACCTGGACGGACTAGCACCTACAATGAGCAGTTCTTC. It yields the protein CSARPGRTSTYNEQFF. The rearrangement joins TRBV20-1 to TRBJ2-1, with 8 bases aligning to TRBD2. The germline V gene encodes CDR1 DFQATT and CDR2 SNEGSKA (reference sequence). J lost 2 bases, V lost 2 bases, and 8 bases had no gene match. The CDR3 loop spans 16 amino acids.

CDR3 sequence (DNA): TGTGCCAGCAGCTTAGGCCCATGGGACTACGAGCAGTACTTC. Amino acids: CASSLGPWDYEQYF. The gene calls are TRBV7-3 and TRBJ2-7; D call uncertain. V was shortened by 2 bases and J by 3 bases, with 11 bases between the two germline ends. The V gene's germline CDR1 is SGHTA and CDR2 FQGTGA. This CDR3 is 14 amino acids long.

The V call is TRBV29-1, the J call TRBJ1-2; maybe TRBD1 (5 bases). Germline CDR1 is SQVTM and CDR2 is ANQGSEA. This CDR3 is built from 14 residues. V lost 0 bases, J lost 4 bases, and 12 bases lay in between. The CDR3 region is CSVEDREGSYGYTF. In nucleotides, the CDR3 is TGCAGCGTTGAAGACAGGGAAGGGAGCTATGGCTACACCTTC.

The CDR3, as DNA: TGTGCCAGCAGCCAAGGTCTAGCCGGACTAGCTTGGGAGACCCAGTACTTC. This translates into CASSQGLAGLAWETQYF. This chain connects TRBV14 to TRBJ2-5, with 8 bases lining up with TRBD2. The trim removed 1 base at V and 5 bases at J, leaving 12 bases unmatched. The CDR3 has 17 amino acids. Germline assignment: CDR1 SGHDN and CDR2 FVKESK.

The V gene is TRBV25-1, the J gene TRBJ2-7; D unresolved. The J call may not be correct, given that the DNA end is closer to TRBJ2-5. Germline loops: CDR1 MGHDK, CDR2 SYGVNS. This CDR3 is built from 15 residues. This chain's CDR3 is CASSEPSQPEETQYF. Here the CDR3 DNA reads TGTGCCAGCAGTGAACCCTCCCAGCCGGAGGAGACCCAGTACTTC.